Listed below are T cell receptor beta chains from one sample, sequenced in a study of T cell responses to AZD1222 COVID-19 vaccine. Some clones are missing from TCRdb's copy, which holds only in-frame ones; the method was immunoSEQ multiplex PCR. The data hold 110,000 to 150,000 clones, with 90% to 95% observed a single time. Sequencing used peripheral blood, obtained after recovery from COVID-19. These receptor sequences come from an adult who had recovered from COVID-19. Each CDR3 is given without its conserved first and last residue. Fields, in order: CDR3 length, J gene, V gene, CDR3 protein.

>16|TRBJ2-7|TRBV28
ASSLFVSIAGASYEQY
>11|TRBJ1-2|TRBV5-8
ASGNRDNYGYT
>11|TRBJ2-7|TRBV27
ASRLAGSYEQY
>13|TRBJ2-3|TRBV9
ASSLGLASTDTQY
>14|TRBJ1-5|TRBV7-9
ASSRDREVGYQPQH
>14|TRBJ2-7|TRBV3-1/TRBV3-2
ASSQWGTAVGYEQY
>9|TRBJ2-5|TRBV18
ASSPQETQY
>12|TRBJ1-5|TRBV19
ASSPDLSNQPQH
>13|TRBJ1-5|TRBV5-1
ASSLEAGGNQPQH
>12|TRBJ2-7|TRBV29-1
SVGSSINPYEQY
>11|TRBJ2-7|TRBV19
ASSIDSYYEQY
>16|TRBJ2-1|TRBV27
ASSLRPPRAGEGNEQF
>10|TRBJ2-7|TRBV28
ASTTVRGRQY
>11|TRBJ2-7|TRBV18
ASSRKQGDEQY